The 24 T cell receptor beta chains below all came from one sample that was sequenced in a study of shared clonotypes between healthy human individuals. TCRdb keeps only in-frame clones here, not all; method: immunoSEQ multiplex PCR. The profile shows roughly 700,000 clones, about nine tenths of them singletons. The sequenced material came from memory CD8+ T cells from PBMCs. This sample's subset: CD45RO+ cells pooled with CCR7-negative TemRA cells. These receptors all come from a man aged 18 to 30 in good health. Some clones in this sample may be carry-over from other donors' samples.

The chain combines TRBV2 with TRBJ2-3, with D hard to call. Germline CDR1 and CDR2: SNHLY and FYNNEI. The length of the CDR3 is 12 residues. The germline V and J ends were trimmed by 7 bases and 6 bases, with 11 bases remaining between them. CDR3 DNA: TGTGCCAGCATGGCTGGGTCGGATACGCAGTATTTT. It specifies CASMAGSDTQYF. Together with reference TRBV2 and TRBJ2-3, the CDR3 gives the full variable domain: EPEVTQTPSHQVTQMGQEVILRCVPISNHLYFYWYRQILGQKVEFLVSFYNNEISEKSEIFDDQFSVERPDGSNFTLKIRSTKLEDSAMYFCASMAGSDTQYFGPGTRLTVL.

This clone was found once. Written as DNA, the CDR3 is TGCGCCAGCAGCCCCAGTTTGGGCGGGACGCCGTCCTACAATGAGCAGTTCTTC. Its translation: CASSPSLGGTPSYNEQFF. The V call is TRBV4-3, the J call TRBJ2-1; a weak D match, TRBD2 (6 bases). The CDR3 contains 18 residues. Germline V lookup: CDR1 LGHNA, CDR2 YSLEER. Trimming stripped 4 bases from V and 1 base from J, with 20 bases between.

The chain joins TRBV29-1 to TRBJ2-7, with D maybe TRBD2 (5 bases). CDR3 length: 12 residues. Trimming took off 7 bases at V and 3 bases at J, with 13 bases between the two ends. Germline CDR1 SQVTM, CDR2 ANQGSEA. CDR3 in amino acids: CSGWAEGYEQYF. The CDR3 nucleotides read TGCAGCGGCTGGGCCGAGGGCTACGAGCAGTACTTC.

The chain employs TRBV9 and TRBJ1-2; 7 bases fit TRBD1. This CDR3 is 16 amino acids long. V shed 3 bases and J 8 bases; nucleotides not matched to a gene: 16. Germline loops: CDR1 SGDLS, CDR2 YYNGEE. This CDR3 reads CASSDPRGRYAGGYTF. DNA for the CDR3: TGTGCCAGCAGCGACCCCAGGGGGAGGTACGCTGGGGGCTACACCTTC.

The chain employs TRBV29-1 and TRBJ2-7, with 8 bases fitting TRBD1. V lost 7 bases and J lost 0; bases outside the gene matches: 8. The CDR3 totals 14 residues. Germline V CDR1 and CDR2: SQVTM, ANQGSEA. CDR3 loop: CSAPDRENSYEQYF. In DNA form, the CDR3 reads TGCAGCGCCCCGGACAGGGAAAACTCCTACGAGCAGTACTTC.

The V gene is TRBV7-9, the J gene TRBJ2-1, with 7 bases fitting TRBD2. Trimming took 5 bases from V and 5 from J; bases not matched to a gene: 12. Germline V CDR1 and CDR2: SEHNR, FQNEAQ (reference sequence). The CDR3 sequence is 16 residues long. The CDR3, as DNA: TGTGCCAGCAGCCAAGAGAGCGGGATCGGGGACAATGAGCAGTTCTTC. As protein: CASSQESGIGDNEQFF. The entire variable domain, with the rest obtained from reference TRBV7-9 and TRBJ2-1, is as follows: DTGVSQNPRHKITKRGQNVTFRCDPISEHNRLYWYRQTLGQGPEFLTYFQNEAQLEKSRLLSDRFSAERPKGSFSTLEIQRTEQGDSAMYLCASSQESGIGDNEQFFGPGTRLTVL.

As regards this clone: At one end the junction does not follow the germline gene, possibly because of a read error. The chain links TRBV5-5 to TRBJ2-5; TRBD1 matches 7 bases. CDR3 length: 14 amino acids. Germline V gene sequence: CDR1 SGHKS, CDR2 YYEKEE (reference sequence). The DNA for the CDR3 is TGTGACAGCAGCTTCGAGGGGACAGAAGAGACCCAGTACTTC. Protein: CDSSFEGTEETQYF.

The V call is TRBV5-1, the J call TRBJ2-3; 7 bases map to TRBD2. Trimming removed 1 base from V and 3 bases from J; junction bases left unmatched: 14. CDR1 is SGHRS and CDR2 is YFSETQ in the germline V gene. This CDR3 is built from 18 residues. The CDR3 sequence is CASSLYAGVADVTDTQYF. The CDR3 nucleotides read TGCGCCAGCAGCTTGTATGCGGGAGTTGCGGACGTTACAGATACGCAGTATTTT.

The CDR3 region has the DNA TGTGCCAGTAGTACCGGGGACTATGGCTACACCTTC. This encodes CASSTGDYGYTF. The chain carries TRBV19 and TRBJ1-2; no firm D call. V was cut by 4 bases and J by 3 bases, with 6 bases left in between. CDR1 and CDR2 (germline): LNHDA, SQIVND (reference sequence). CDR3 size: 12 residues.

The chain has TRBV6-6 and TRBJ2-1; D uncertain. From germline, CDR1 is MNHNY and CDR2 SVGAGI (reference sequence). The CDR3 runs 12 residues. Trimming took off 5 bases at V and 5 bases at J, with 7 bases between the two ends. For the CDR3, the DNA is TGTGCCAGCAGTAATGAAGACAATGAGCAGTTCTTC. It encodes CASSNEDNEQFF.

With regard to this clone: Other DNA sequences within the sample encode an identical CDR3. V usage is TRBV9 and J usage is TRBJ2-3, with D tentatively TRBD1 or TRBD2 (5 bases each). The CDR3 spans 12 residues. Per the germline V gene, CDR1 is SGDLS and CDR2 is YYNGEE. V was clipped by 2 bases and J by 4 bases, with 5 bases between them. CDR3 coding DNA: TGTGCCAGCAGCGTGGGGGCAGATACGCAGTATTTT. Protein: CASSVGADTQYF.

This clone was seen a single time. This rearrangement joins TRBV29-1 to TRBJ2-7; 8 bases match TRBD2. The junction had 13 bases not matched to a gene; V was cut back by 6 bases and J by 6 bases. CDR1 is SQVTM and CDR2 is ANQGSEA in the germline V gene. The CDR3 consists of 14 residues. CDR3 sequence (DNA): TGCAGCGTCTTCACGGCACTAGCGGAACGCGAGCAGTACTTC. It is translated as CSVFTALAEREQYF.

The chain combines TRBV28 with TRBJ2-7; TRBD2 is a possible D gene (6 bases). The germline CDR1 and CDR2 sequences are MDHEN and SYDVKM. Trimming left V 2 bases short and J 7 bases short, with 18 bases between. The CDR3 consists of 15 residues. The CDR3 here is CASSLLAGLNREQYF. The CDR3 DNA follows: TGTGCCAGCAGTTTACTCGCTGGACTAAATCGGGAGCAGTACTTC.

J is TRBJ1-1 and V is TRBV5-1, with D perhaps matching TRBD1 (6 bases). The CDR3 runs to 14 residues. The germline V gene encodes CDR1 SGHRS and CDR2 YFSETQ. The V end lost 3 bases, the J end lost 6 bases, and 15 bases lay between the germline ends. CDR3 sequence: CASSYRQEGAEAFF. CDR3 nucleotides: TGCGCCAGCAGCTACCGACAGGAAGGAGCTGAAGCTTTCTTT.

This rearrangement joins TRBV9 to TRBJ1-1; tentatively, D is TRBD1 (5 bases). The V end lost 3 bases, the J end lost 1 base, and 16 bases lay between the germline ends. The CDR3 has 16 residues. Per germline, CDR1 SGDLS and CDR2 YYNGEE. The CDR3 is CASSAQDPGPNTEAFF. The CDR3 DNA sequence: TGTGCCAGCAGCGCACAGGACCCAGGACCGAACACTGAAGCTTTCTTT.

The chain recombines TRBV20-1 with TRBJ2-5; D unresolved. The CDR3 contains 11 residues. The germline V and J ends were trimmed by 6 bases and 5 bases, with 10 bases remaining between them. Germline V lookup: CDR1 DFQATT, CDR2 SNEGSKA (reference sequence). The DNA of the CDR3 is TGCAGTGCCGGGCCCCCGGAGACCCAGTACTTC. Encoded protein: CSAGPPETQYF.

The CDR3 DNA sequence: TGTGCCAGCACTTCTCTCCTAGCGGATAGCACAGATACGCAGTATTTT. Its protein product is CASTSLLADSTDTQYF. V gene TRBV28 combines with J gene TRBJ2-3; 7 positions agree with TRBD2. The germline V gene has CDR1 MDHEN and CDR2 SYDVKM. The trim removed 7 bases at V and 0 bases at J, leaving 10 bases unmatched. The CDR3 contains 16 residues.

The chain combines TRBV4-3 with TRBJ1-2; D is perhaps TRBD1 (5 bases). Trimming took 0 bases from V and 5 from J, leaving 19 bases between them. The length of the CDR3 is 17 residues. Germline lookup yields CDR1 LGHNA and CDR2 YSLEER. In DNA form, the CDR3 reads TGCGCCAGCAGCCAAGAGAGGCTTTTGCCGGACAAATATGGCTACACCTTC. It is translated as CASSQERLLPDKYGYTF.

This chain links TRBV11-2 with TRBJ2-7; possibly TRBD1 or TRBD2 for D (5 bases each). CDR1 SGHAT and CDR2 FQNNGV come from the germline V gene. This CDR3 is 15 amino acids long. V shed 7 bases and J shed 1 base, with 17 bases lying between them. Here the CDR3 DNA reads TGTGCCAGCACCCCTGGGGGAGACCCTTCCTACGAGCAGTACTTC. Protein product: CASTPGGDPSYEQYF.

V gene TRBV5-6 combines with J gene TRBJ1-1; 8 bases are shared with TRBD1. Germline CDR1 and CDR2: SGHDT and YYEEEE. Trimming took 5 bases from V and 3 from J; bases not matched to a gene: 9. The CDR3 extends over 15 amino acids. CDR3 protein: CASSSDREVDTEAFF. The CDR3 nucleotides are TGTGCCAGCAGTTCGGACAGGGAGGTCGACACTGAAGCTTTCTTT.

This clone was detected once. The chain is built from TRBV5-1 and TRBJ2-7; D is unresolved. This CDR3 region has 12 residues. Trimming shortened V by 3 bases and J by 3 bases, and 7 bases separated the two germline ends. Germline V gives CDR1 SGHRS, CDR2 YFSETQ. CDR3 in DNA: TGCGCCAGCAGCTCGGGTTACTACGAGCAGTACTTC. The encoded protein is CASSSGYYEQYF.

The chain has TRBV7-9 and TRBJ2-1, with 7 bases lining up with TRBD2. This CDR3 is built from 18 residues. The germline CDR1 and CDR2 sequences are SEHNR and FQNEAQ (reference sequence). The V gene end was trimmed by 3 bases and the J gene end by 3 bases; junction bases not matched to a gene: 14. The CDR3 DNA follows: TGTGCCAGCAGCTTGTCCGGGATAGGCGGGAGTGGCTACAATGAGCAGTTCTTC. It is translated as CASSLSGIGGSGYNEQFF.

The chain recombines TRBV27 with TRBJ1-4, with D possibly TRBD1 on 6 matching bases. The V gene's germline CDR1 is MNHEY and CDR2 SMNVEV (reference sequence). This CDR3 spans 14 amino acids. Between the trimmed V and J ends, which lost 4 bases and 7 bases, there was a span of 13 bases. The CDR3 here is CASSYGAGAEKLFF. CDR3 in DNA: TGTGCCAGCAGTTATGGGGCAGGGGCTGAAAAACTGTTTTTT.

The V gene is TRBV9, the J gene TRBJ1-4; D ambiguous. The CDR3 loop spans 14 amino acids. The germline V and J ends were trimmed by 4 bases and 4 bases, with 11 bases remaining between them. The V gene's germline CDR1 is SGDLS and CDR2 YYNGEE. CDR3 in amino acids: CASSPDGDNEKLFF. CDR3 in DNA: TGTGCCAGCAGCCCGGACGGGGATAATGAAAAACTGTTTTTT.